This TCR beta chain derives from a study of T-cell reconstitution after alpha-beta-depleted transplantation in children. Unique molecular identifiers were incorporated when the TCRbeta library was constructed. A single record per CDR3 protein comes from TCRdb applying MiXCR to the PCR reads. Of about 440,000 distinct CDR3 sequences in the sample, around 46% were seen once. This CDR3 is 17 amino acids long. Trimming cost V 1 base and J 0 bases, with 16 bases left between them. The germline V gene has CDR1 SGHDT and CDR2 YYEEEE. This receptor was obtained from a girl aged 2 to 10 with aplastic anemia, due to receive a stem cell transplant. The V gene is TRBV5-6, the J gene TRBJ1-2, with D tentatively TRBD1 (5 bases). The input for sequencing was PBMCs, taken before TCRalphabeta/CD19-depleted stem cell transplant. The DNA of the CDR3 is TGTGCCAGCAGCTTGTCGGGGCGCTGGATAGCTAACTATGGCTACACCTTC. Translated, it gives CASSLSGRWIANYGYTF.